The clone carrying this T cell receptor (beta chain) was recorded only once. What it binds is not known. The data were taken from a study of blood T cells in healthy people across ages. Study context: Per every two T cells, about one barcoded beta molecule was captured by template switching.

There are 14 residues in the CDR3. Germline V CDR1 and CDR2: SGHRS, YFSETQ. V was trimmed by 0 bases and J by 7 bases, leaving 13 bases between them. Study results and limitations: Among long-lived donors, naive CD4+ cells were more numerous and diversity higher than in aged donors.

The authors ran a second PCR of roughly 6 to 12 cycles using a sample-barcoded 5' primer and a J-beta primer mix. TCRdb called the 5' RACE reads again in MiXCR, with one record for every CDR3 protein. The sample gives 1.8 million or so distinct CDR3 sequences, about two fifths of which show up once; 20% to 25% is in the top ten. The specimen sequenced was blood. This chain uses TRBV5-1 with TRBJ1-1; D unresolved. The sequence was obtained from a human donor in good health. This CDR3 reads CASSLATGGVEAFF. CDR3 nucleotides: TGCGCCAGCAGCTTGGCCACGGGAGGAGTTGAAGCTTTCTTT.